A selection of T cell receptor beta chains follows, all from one sample in a study of CD8+CD57+ T cells in acquired aplastic anemia. TCRdb passed the reads through MiXCR, listing each CDR3 protein once. The top ten clones hold around 7.6% of a sample with roughly 300,000 distinct CDR3 sequences, 56% of them seen once. Sequenced sample: sorted CD4+, CD8+, or CD8+CD57+ T cells (not recorded which) from PBMCs. The receptors were gathered from a human donor with severe aplastic anemia or a healthy control (not recorded which). CDR3s include the opening cysteine and the closing phenylalanine or tryptophan. The order of the fields is V gene, D gene, J gene, clone size, CDR3 DNA, CDR3 protein. A D gene is named only where the DNA matches it firmly. Clone size appears in some rows only: once, few, many, or a class for an expanded clone.

V gene: TRBV6-6
D gene: .
J gene: TRBJ1-2
clone size: many
CDR3 DNA: TGTGCCAGCAGTAAGTTCACAGTGTCTAACTATGGCTACACCTTC
CDR3 protein: CASSKFTVSNYGYTF

V gene: TRBV20-1
D gene: .
J gene: TRBJ1-2
clone size: .
CDR3 DNA: TGCAGTGCCCAACCTACCGGGACGAACTATGGCTACACCTTC
CDR3 protein: CSAQPTGTNYGYTF

V gene: TRBV2
D gene: .
J gene: TRBJ1-5
clone size: many
CDR3 DNA: TGTGCCAGCAGTGAATCCGCGTACTTTGGTCAGCCCCAGCATTTT
CDR3 protein: CASSESAYFGQPQHF

V gene: TRBV5-1
D gene: .
J gene: TRBJ1-6
clone size: .
CDR3 DNA: TGTGCCAGCAGCCCAAGCTGGCGGTATAATTCACCCCTCCACTTT
CDR3 protein: CASSPSWRYNSPLHF

V gene: TRBV19
D gene: TRBD2
J gene: TRBJ2-7
clone size: .
CDR3 DNA: TGTGCCAGTGCGAGCGGGAGGGCCTACGAGCAGTACTTC
CDR3 protein: CASASGRAYEQYF

V gene: TRBV7-9
D gene: .
J gene: TRBJ2-7
clone size: .
CDR3 DNA: TGTGCCAGCAGCCCAGGGTCCTACGAGCAGTACTTC
CDR3 protein: CASSPGSYEQYF

V gene: TRBV7-2
D gene: .
J gene: TRBJ1-5
clone size: .
CDR3 DNA: TGTGCCAGCAGCGTGGGACGGGGCGGTCAGCCCCAGCATTTT
CDR3 protein: CASSVGRGGQPQHF

V gene: TRBV30
D gene: .
J gene: TRBJ1-2
clone size: .
CDR3 DNA: TGTGCCTGGAGGACGGCGGTTATGGCTGGCTACACCTTC
CDR3 protein: CAWRTAVMAGYTF

V gene: TRBV7-2
D gene: TRBD2
J gene: TRBJ2-7
clone size: .
CDR3 DNA: TGTGCCAGCAGCTTAAGCGGGAGGGGCTACGAGCAGTACTTC
CDR3 protein: CASSLSGRGYEQYF

V gene: TRBV10-1
D gene: .
J gene: TRBJ2-7
clone size: once
CDR3 DNA: TGCGCCAGCAGTCATATTACCAGGGGAACTACGGTGAAGCAGTACTTC
CDR3 protein: CASSHITRGTTVKQYF

V gene: TRBV5-1
D gene: TRBD1
J gene: TRBJ2-7
clone size: once
CDR3 DNA: TGTGCCAGCAAGGTGAGGACAGGGAGCTCCTACGAGCAGTACTTC
CDR3 protein: CASKVRTGSSYEQYF

V gene: TRBV7-8
D gene: TRBD2
J gene: TRBJ2-3
clone size: .
CDR3 DNA: TGTGCCAGCAGCTTAGACGCTAGCGGGGCCCGAAGCACAGATACGCAGTATTTT
CDR3 protein: CASSLDASGARSTDTQYF

V gene: TRBV7-9
D gene: TRBD1
J gene: TRBJ1-5
clone size: .
CDR3 DNA: TGTGCCAGCAGCAACGACAGGGTGATGAGTCAGCCCCAGCATTTT
CDR3 protein: CASSNDRVMSQPQHF

V gene: TRBV5-1
D gene: .
J gene: TRBJ1-4
clone size: .
CDR3 DNA: TGCGCCAGCAGCTTGGGTCGGGACGTTAATGAAAAACTGTTTTTT
CDR3 protein: CASSLGRDVNEKLFF

V gene: TRBV20-1
D gene: TRBD1
J gene: TRBJ1-2
clone size: .
CDR3 DNA: TGCAGTGCTAGTAGGACAGGGTACCTAACCCGTGCTAACTATGGCTACACCTTC
CDR3 protein: CSASRTGYLTRANYGYTF

V gene: TRBV4-1
D gene: TRBD1
J gene: TRBJ2-7
clone size: .
CDR3 DNA: TGCGCCAGCAGCGAGACAGGGCTCTCCTACGAGCAGTACTTC
CDR3 protein: CASSETGLSYEQYF

V gene: TRBV14
D gene: TRBD2
J gene: TRBJ2-3
clone size: few
CDR3 DNA: TGTGCCAGCAGCCGCCTCGGGGCGGGAGGCGGGGATACGCAGTATTTT
CDR3 protein: CASSRLGAGGGDTQYF

V gene: TRBV7-9
D gene: .
J gene: TRBJ1-6
clone size: .
CDR3 DNA: TGTGCCAGCAGCCCTAGACAGACAGACCGCAATTCACCCCTCCACTTT
CDR3 protein: CASSPRQTDRNSPLHF

V gene: TRBV19
D gene: .
J gene: TRBJ1-1
clone size: .
CDR3 DNA: TGTGCCAGTAAAACTCTAGGGGTGACTGAAGCTTTCTTT
CDR3 protein: CASKTLGVTEAFF

V gene: TRBV20-1
D gene: TRBD1
J gene: TRBJ1-2
clone size: many
CDR3 DNA: TGCAGTGCTATAAAAAGCGGGACAGGGGGAGATGGCTACACCTTC
CDR3 protein: CSAIKSGTGGDGYTF

V gene: TRBV20-1
D gene: .
J gene: TRBJ2-1
clone size: .
CDR3 DNA: TGCAGTGCTAGAGAGGGGGGGCCGAGTGAGCAGTTCTTC
CDR3 protein: CSAREGGPSEQFF

V gene: TRBV10-3
D gene: TRBD2
J gene: TRBJ2-1
clone size: .
CDR3 DNA: TGTGCCTCCCGGACCGGGACTAGCGGAAATGAGCAGTTCTTC
CDR3 protein: CASRTGTSGNEQFF

V gene: TRBV10-3
D gene: .
J gene: TRBJ2-5
clone size: many
CDR3 DNA: TGTGCCATCAGTGAGGTCGGTACAGGGAAAGAGACCCAGTACTTC
CDR3 protein: CAISEVGTGKETQYF

V gene: TRBV12-5
D gene: TRBD1
J gene: TRBJ2-4
clone size: .
CDR3 DNA: TGTGCTAGTGGTGTGGGACAGGGAAAAAACATTCAGTACTTC
CDR3 protein: CASGVGQGKNIQYF

V gene: TRBV7-2
D gene: .
J gene: TRBJ2-3
clone size: few
CDR3 DNA: TGTGCCAGCAGCTTAGATACGCAGTATTTT
CDR3 protein: CASSLDTQYF

V gene: TRBV7-9
D gene: TRBD2
J gene: TRBJ2-7
clone size: .
CDR3 DNA: TGTGCCAGCCCGCCGGGACTAGCGGGAACCGCTGCGGAGCAGTACTTC
CDR3 protein: CASPPGLAGTAAEQYF

V gene: TRBV24-1
D gene: .
J gene: TRBJ1-5
clone size: .
CDR3 DNA: TGTGCCACCAGTGCGAGGGGACCGAATCAGCCCCAGCATTTT
CDR3 protein: CATSARGPNQPQHF

V gene: TRBV19
D gene: .
J gene: TRBJ2-1
clone size: .
CDR3 DNA: TGTGCCAGTAGTATACCGAGCGGTGAGCAGTTCTTC
CDR3 protein: CASSIPSGEQFF

V gene: TRBV15
D gene: TRBD2
J gene: TRBJ2-1
clone size: once
CDR3 DNA: TGTGCCACCAGCAGAGATACTGGGACTAGCGGGGGCCCAACAATCTTC
CDR3 protein: CATSRDTGTSGGPTIF

V gene: TRBV6-5
D gene: .
J gene: TRBJ1-6
clone size: .
CDR3 DNA: TGTGCCAGCAGGGACGGTTATTCACCCCTCCACTTT
CDR3 protein: CASRDGYSPLHF

V gene: TRBV11-2
D gene: TRBD1
J gene: TRBJ2-2
clone size: many
CDR3 DNA: TGTGCCAGCAGCTCCGGACAGGATATGAACACCGGGGAGCTGTTTTTT
CDR3 protein: CASSSGQDMNTGELFF

V gene: TRBV24-1
D gene: .
J gene: TRBJ1-1
clone size: many
CDR3 DNA: TGTGCCACCAGTGATAACGACAGAAGAGTTTTCTTT
CDR3 protein: CATSDNDRRVFF

V gene: TRBV14
D gene: .
J gene: TRBJ1-2
clone size: .
CDR3 DNA: TGTGCCAGCAGCCAATCCCCGCTCTATGGCTACACCTTC
CDR3 protein: CASSQSPLYGYTF

V gene: TRBV11-2
D gene: .
J gene: TRBJ2-7
clone size: .
CDR3 DNA: TGTGCCAGCAGCCTCCAACCCACCGTCTTGTCTGAGCAGTACTTC
CDR3 protein: CASSLQPTVLSEQYF

V gene: TRBV9
D gene: .
J gene: TRBJ2-1
clone size: .
CDR3 DNA: TGTGCCAGCAGCGCCTTAAATGAGCAGTTCTTC
CDR3 protein: CASSALNEQFF

V gene: TRBV2
D gene: .
J gene: TRBJ1-5
clone size: .
CDR3 DNA: TGTGCCAGCAGTGTCAGGCGGACAGCTTTCAATCAGCCCCAGCATTTT
CDR3 protein: CASSVRRTAFNQPQHF

V gene: TRBV29-1
D gene: TRBD1
J gene: TRBJ1-2
clone size: .
CDR3 DNA: TGCAGCGTTGTAGAATCGACAGGGAGTAGGGGCTACACCTTC
CDR3 protein: CSVVESTGSRGYTF

V gene: TRBV29-1
D gene: TRBD1
J gene: TRBJ1-4
clone size: .
CDR3 DNA: TGCAGCGTTGAGGATCCGGGACAGCCAACTAATGAAAAACTGTTTTTT
CDR3 protein: CSVEDPGQPTNEKLFF

V gene: TRBV5-6
D gene: TRBD2
J gene: TRBJ2-5
clone size: .
CDR3 DNA: TGTGCCAGCAGTTCTAGCGGGGGGGCCGTTGAGACCCAGTACTTC
CDR3 protein: CASSSSGGAVETQYF

V gene: TRBV7-3
D gene: TRBD1
J gene: TRBJ1-6
clone size: .
CDR3 DNA: TGTGCCAGCAGCTTAGGGAGGACAGGGGATTATAATTCACCCCTCCACTTT
CDR3 protein: CASSLGRTGDYNSPLHF

V gene: TRBV19
D gene: TRBD1
J gene: TRBJ1-6
clone size: .
CDR3 DNA: TGTGCCAGTGCTGAGGGACAGGGTAATTCACCCCTCCACTTT
CDR3 protein: CASAEGQGNSPLHF

V gene: TRBV20-1
D gene: .
J gene: TRBJ1-2
clone size: .
CDR3 DNA: TGCAGTGCTAGAGATCAACGGGGGGCCAATGGCTACACCTTC
CDR3 protein: CSARDQRGANGYTF

V gene: TRBV7-6
D gene: .
J gene: TRBJ2-7
clone size: .
CDR3 DNA: TGTGCCAGCAGCCCCTCCGTGAACGAGCAGTACTTC
CDR3 protein: CASSPSVNEQYF

V gene: TRBV7-3
D gene: .
J gene: TRBJ2-7
clone size: few
CDR3 DNA: TGTGCCAGCAGCTCCGCGCGAGACGAGCAGTACTTC
CDR3 protein: CASSSARDEQYF

V gene: TRBV5-5
D gene: .
J gene: TRBJ1-6
clone size: many
CDR3 DNA: TGTGCCAGCAGCCTGGGACCTCGGCGGGACAATTCACCCCTCCACTTT
CDR3 protein: CASSLGPRRDNSPLHF

V gene: TRBV7-9
D gene: TRBD2
J gene: TRBJ2-7
clone size: few
CDR3 DNA: TGTGCCAGCAGCTTAGGACTAGCGACTGGGGAGCAGTACTTC
CDR3 protein: CASSLGLATGEQYF

V gene: TRBV2
D gene: .
J gene: TRBJ1-2
clone size: .
CDR3 DNA: TGTGCCAGCAGTGTGAGGAGGATCTATGGCTACACCTTC
CDR3 protein: CASSVRRIYGYTF

V gene: TRBV7-2
D gene: TRBD2
J gene: TRBJ2-5
clone size: .
CDR3 DNA: TGTGCCAGCAGCTTAGGTCGTCGACTAGCGGGAAAAGGGACCCAGTACTTC
CDR3 protein: CASSLGRRLAGKGTQYF

V gene: TRBV20-1
D gene: .
J gene: TRBJ1-6
clone size: .
CDR3 DNA: TGCAGTGCTAGAAGAGCTGGGAGTTCACCCCTCCACTTT
CDR3 protein: CSARRAGSSPLHF

V gene: TRBV20-1
D gene: TRBD1
J gene: TRBJ1-1
clone size: .
CDR3 DNA: TGCAGTGTTTCGACAGGGGGGAACACTGAAGCTTTCTTT
CDR3 protein: CSVSTGGNTEAFF

V gene: TRBV20-1
D gene: TRBD2
J gene: TRBJ2-7
clone size: .
CDR3 DNA: TGCAGTGCCACACTGGGACTAGCGGGGTCCTACGAGCAGTACTTC
CDR3 protein: CSATLGLAGSYEQYF

V gene: TRBV7-7
D gene: .
J gene: TRBJ2-2
clone size: .
CDR3 DNA: TGTGCTAGCAGCTTAGACCTGGCGGGGGAGCTGTTTTTT
CDR3 protein: CASSLDLAGELFF

V gene: TRBV20-1
D gene: .
J gene: TRBJ2-5
clone size: .
CDR3 DNA: TGCAGTGGCTTACAGTCGTACCAAGAGACCCAGTACTTC
CDR3 protein: CSGLQSYQETQYF

V gene: TRBV10-2
D gene: .
J gene: TRBJ1-1
clone size: .
CDR3 DNA: TGCGCCAGCAGTGGTGCCACTGAAGCTTTCTTT
CDR3 protein: CASSGATEAFF

V gene: TRBV7-3
D gene: TRBD2
J gene: TRBJ2-1
clone size: many
CDR3 DNA: TGTGCCAGCACCCGGGGGGGGGGGCTTTACTATAAGCAGTTCTTC
CDR3 protein: CASTRGGGLYYKQFF